The entry below describes one TCR beta chain. Its cognate antigen has yet to be identified. No base-level quality is on record; no much larger clone is a single base apart. The source of the sample is a study of shared clonotypes between healthy human individuals (dated by TCRdb to about 2020). Regarding the research as a whole: The cohort comprised a couple of women and three men aged 18 to 49 years. Per donor, three plates each were used for CD4 naive and CD4 memory, two for CD8 naive, and one for CD8 memory. Blood TCR repertoires of about five healthy adults were deeply sequenced to estimate repertoire size and the extent of clonotype sharing between individuals. Different laboratories and diverse techniques were used to prepare libraries and sequence TCR repertoires, to increase sequencing depth and limit assay-specific biases. Leukapheresis yielded between about 0.94 and 8.9 billion PBMCs per donor.

The research as a whole found: When four donors were compared, the shared fraction of clonotypes was 5% to 6.5% for naive CD4, about 4% for naive CD8, roughly 2.5% for memory CD4, and roughly 0.4% for memory CD8. Compared with non-shared clonotypes, clonotypes shared by all four sorted-subset donors had higher generation probabilities. Based on pairwise subsampling, the degree of clonotype sharing among donors was expected to be affected by sequencing depth. Sampling was restricted to blood, and TCR repertoires in tissues likely differ from the TCR repertoires found in blood. Larger estimated clonotype richness was generally found for naive subsets than for memory subsets. Even with the large sequencing depth, rarefaction of the sorted-subset datasets indicated that sequencing was incomplete. The small number of donors limited the genetic and exposure-history diversity represented.

V is pared back by 5 bases and J by 1 base, with 8 bases lying between the germline termini. The germline V gene specifies SGHTA as CDR1 and FQGTGA as CDR2. The CDR3, from cysteine to phenylalanine, totals 13 residues. Kept here is only the CDR3 DNA, which spans 39 bases and is read in frame from base 1. Donors were healthy HIV-negative adults with no recently reported acute infections or vaccinations. Only Caucasian adults living in Nashville, Tennessee, USA were represented among the donors. CD4+ T cells were enriched through magnetic negative selection, after which naive cells were positively selected on CD45RA and the remaining negative fraction served as the memory subset. Blood was obtained by leukapheresis, after which PBMCs were separated by Ficoll-Histopaque density gradient centrifugation and cryopreserved in liquid nitrogen vapor phase. Analytical flow cytometry was used to check the purity and quantity of each magnetically sorted T cell population. From each sorted fraction, genomic DNA was isolated and quantified by UV absorbance on a Nanodrop 2000c.

Using the deep immunoSEQ assay, multiplex PCR amplified TCR CDR3 regions from genomic DNA. Genomic DNA extracted from each cell subset was distributed evenly over all wells of several immunoSEQ 96-well plates, and each plate served as one replicate. For sorted subsets, approximately 200 ng of genomic DNA, equivalent to roughly 30,000 T cell genomes, went into each replicate PCR. Purified libraries were quantified with a Qubit 3.0 fluorometer, sized on a Bioanalyzer 2100, and re-quantified with the KAPA Library Quantification kit. A separate single-read 150-cycle Illumina NextSeq 550 flow cell was used to sequence each immunoSEQ 96-well plate. In the source study's methods: Because only junctional sequences without quality scores were contained in the immunoSEQ output, filtering matching that applied to full-length reads could not be performed. Sequences were annotated with PyIR, a Python wrapper for IgBLAST v1.9, using IMGT germline references to assign V/J genes and CDR3. Reads were removed for weak V/J assignments (E-value above 1e-6), missing CDR3, stop codons, out-of-frame junctions, or ambiguous translated residues. V3J clonotypes were defined as sequences sharing the same inferred V gene, J gene, and CDR3 amino acid sequence. The percentage overlap between two repertoires was calculated by dividing the number of shared unique clonotypes by the size of the smaller repertoire. Richness of each repertoire was evaluated using RTK rarefaction, the Chao1 estimator, and Recon v2.1 estimates of unobserved clonotypes. OLGA was used to compute generation probabilities for all TCRbeta clonotypes that the gDNA method yielded from a few donors. TCRdb mirrors the immuneACCESS table, restricted to in-frame sequences. Some clones are absent from its copies; in checked studies, under half trace to an unresolved V gene, and the reason for the others is unknown. That table furnishes V, J and clone size, whereas the DNA furnished D and trimming. The sample includes about 1 million clones, with 60% to 80% observed a single time. Around 1.4% of the sample comes from the top ten.

Sample: memory CD4+ T cells sorted from blood. Interpreted using the paper, the cell subset or site label stands for: CD45RA-negative fraction. The sequence was collected from a man between 18 and 29 years old in good health. This chain joins TRBV7-3 to TRBJ2-5; confidence is insufficient to name the D gene. The CDR3 in this case is CASSPTPQETQYF. The DNA sequence is as follows: TGTGCCAGCAGCCCCACCCCCCAAGAGACCCAGTACTTC. Extended through the reference TRBV7-3 and TRBJ2-5 proteins, this CDR3 yields the full variable domain: GAGVSQTPSNKVTEKGKYVELRCDPISGHTALYWYRQSLGQGPEFLIYFQGTGAADDSGLPNDRFFAVRPEGSVSTLKIQRTERGDSAVYLCASSPTPQETQYFGPGTRLLVL.